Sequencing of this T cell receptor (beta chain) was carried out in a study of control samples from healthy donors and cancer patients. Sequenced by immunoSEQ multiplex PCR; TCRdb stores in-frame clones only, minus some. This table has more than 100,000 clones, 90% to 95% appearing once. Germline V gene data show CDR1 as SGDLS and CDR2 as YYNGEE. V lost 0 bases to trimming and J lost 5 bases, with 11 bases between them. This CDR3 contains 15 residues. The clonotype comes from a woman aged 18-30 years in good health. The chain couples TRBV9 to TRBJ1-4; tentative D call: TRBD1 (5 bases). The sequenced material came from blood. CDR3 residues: CASSVGGEVNEKLFF. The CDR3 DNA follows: TGTGCCAGCAGCGTAGGGGGGGAGGTAAATGAAAAACTGTTTTTT.